A selection of T cell receptor beta chains follows, all from one sample in a study of T cell responses to AZD1222 COVID-19 vaccine. Method: immunoSEQ multiplex PCR; TCRdb's copy keeps in-frame clones and lacks some. The table has 120,000 or so clones, about nine tenths seen once. The specimen was peripheral blood, collected on day 0 of AZD1222 vaccination. These receptors all stem from an adult in good health. Both conserved end residues are part of each CDR3. A D gene is named only where the DNA matches it firmly. The size of a clone is reported for some rows only, either as once, few or many, or as a class for expanded clones.

cdr3_aa	cdr3_nt	v_call	clone_size	d_call	j_call	cdr3_length
CASSRQADSPLHF	TGTGCCAGCAGTCGGCAGGCGGATTCACCCCTCCACTTT	TRBV2	few	NA	TRBJ1-6	13
CASNGGLRAGELFF	NA	TRBV5-1	NA	NA	TRBJ2-2	14
CASSPPLEQYF	TGTGCCAGCTCACCACCACTCGAGCAGTACTTC	TRBV18	NA	NA	TRBJ2-7	11
CASSYSSGANVLTF	TGTGCCAGCAGCTATAGCTCTGGGGCCAACGTCCTGACTTTC	TRBV5-4	NA	NA	TRBJ2-6	14
CASSFSSGGTWKNIQYF	TGTGCCAGCAGCTTCTCTAGCGGGGGAACCTGGAAAAACATTCAGTACTTC	TRBV7-2	NA	TRBD2	TRBJ2-4	17
CASSSPPIYEQYF	TGTGCCAGCAGTTCCCCACCCATCTACGAGCAGTACTTC	TRBV12-3/TRBV12-4	NA	NA	TRBJ2-7	13
CASSTKQGKGYGYTF	TGTGCCAGCAGCACGAAACAGGGGAAAGGCTATGGCTACACCTTC	TRBV11-2	once	TRBD1	TRBJ1-2	15
CASSIQHRDFRFF	TGCGCCAGCAGCATACAGCACCGGGACTTTAGGTTCTTC	TRBV5-1	NA	NA	TRBJ2-1	13
CASSLDMAGQTQYF	TGTGCCAGCAGCTTAGATATGGCTGGCCAAACCCAGTACTTC	TRBV11-2	NA	NA	TRBJ2-5	14
CATSDFGLTGELFF	TGTGCCACCAGTGATTTTGGGTTAACCGGGGAGCTGTTTTTT	TRBV24-1	NA	NA	TRBJ2-2	14
CASSLFGAYEQYF	TGTGCCAGCAGCTTATTCGGGGCCTACGAGCAGTACTTC	TRBV11-1	NA	NA	TRBJ2-7	13
CASSQWASLAGINEQFF	TGTGCCAGCAGCCAATGGGCGAGCCTAGCGGGTATCAATGAGCAGTTCTTC	TRBV3-1/TRBV3-2	NA	TRBD2	TRBJ2-1	17
CAWRHPISGRGAYNEQFF	TGTGCCTGGAGGCATCCGATCAGCGGGAGGGGCGCCTACAATGAGCAGTTCTTC	TRBV30	few	TRBD2	TRBJ2-1	18
CASSGGSRSRSGNTIYF	TGTGCCAGCAGTGGGGGGTCTCGAAGTCGCTCTGGAAACACCATATATTTT	TRBV25-1	NA	NA	TRBJ1-3	17
CASSLVRTEAFF	TGTGCCAGCAGTTTAGTTCGAACTGAAGCTTTCTTT	TRBV28	NA	NA	TRBJ1-1	12
CASSPGGGGIGELFF	TGTGCCAGCAGCCCTGGGGGAGGGGGCATCGGGGAGCTGTTTTTT	TRBV7-3	NA	NA	TRBJ2-2	15